This T cell receptor (beta chain) is from a study of control samples from healthy donors and cancer patients. Germline CDR1 SGHRS, CDR2 YFSETQ. Trimming removed 3 bases at V and 4 bases at J, with 11 bases between. The CDR3 is 14 residues long. Repertoires were generated with immunoSEQ multiplex PCR, while TCRdb's copy carries only in-frame clones and drops some. The table records 150,000 to 200,000 clones, about 90% of them present only once. The TCR originated in a woman aged 50 to 60 in good health. The V call is TRBV5-1, the J call TRBJ1-5, with a weak D call TRBD1 (5 bases). Sequences were obtained from blood. Here the CDR3 reads CASSWDGQNQPQHF. The CDR3 nucleotides read TGCGCCAGCAGCTGGGACGGGCAAAATCAGCCCCAGCATTTT.